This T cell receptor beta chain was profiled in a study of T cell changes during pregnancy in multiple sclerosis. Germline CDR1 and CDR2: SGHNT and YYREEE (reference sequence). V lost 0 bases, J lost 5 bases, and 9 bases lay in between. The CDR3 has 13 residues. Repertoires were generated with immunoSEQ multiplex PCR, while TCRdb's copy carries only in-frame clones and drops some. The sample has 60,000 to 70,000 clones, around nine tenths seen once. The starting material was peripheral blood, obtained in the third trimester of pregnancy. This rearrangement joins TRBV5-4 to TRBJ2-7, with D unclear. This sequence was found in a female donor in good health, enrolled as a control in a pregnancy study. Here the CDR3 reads CASSLDFRDEQYF. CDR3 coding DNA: TGTGCCAGCAGCTTGGATTTCCGGGACGAGCAGTACTTC. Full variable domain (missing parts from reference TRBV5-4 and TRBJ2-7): ETGVTQSPTHLIKTRGQQVTLRCSSQSGHNTVSWYQQALGQGPQFIFQYYREEENGRGNFPPRFSGLQFPNYSSELNVNALELDDSALYLCASSLDFRDEQYFGPGTRLTVT.